What follows is one TCR beta chain and its context. Its specificity is unknown. The CDR3 has 20 residues. Looked up from germline, CDR1 is MNHEY and CDR2 is SMNVEV (reference sequence). With V trimmed by 5 bases and J by 4 bases, 15 bases remained unmatched. The record originates from a study of OX40 agonist ivuxolimab in advanced cancers. Study information: Six ivuxolimab dose levels, 0.01 to 10 mg/kg, were given intravenously every 2 weeks. One hepatocellular carcinoma and a couple of cutaneous melanoma patients partially responded. Study results and limitations: CD4+ and CD8+ blood T cells expanded clonally by week 6 at 0.1 to 3.0 mg/kg.

This table comes from immunoSEQ multiplex PCR, and its TCRdb copy is limited to in-frame clones, with some not included. Seen here are 65,000 to 85,000 clones, around 83% observed once, and the top ten hold approximately 2.3%. V usage is TRBV27 and J usage is TRBJ2-6, with 12 bases lining up with TRBD2. This clonotype was sampled from an adult with an advanced solid tumor such as melanoma, head and neck, liver or kidney cancer. The material was CD4+ or CD8+ T cells sorted from blood, obtained in a trial of the OX40 agonist ivuxolimab. CDR3 sequence (DNA): TGTGCCAGCAGTCGCGCCGTCCTAGCGGGGGGGCCTGGGGGGGCCAACGTCCTGACTTTC. Its protein is CASSRAVLAGGPGGANVLTF.